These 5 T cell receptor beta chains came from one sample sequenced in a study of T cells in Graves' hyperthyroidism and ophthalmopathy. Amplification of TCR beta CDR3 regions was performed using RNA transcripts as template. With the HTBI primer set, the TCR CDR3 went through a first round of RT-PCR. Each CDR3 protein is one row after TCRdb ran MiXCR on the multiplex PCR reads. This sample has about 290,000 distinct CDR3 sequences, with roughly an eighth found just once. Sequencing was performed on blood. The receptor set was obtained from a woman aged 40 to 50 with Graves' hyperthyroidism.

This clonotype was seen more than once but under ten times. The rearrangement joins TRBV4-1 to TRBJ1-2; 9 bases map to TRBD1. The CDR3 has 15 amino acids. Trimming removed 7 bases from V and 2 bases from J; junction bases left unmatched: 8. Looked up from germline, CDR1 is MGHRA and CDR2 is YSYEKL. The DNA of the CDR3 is TGCGCCAGCAACCCGGGACAGGGCCCCAACTATGGCTACACCTTC. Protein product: CASNPGQGPNYGYTF.

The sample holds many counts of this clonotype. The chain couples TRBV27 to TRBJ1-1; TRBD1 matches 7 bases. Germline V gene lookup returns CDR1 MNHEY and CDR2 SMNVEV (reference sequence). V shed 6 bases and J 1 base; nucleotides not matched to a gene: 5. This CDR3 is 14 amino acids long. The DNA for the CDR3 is TGTGCCAGCAGCCCCAGGGGGACGAACACTGAAGCTTTCTTT. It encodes CASSPRGTNTEAFF.

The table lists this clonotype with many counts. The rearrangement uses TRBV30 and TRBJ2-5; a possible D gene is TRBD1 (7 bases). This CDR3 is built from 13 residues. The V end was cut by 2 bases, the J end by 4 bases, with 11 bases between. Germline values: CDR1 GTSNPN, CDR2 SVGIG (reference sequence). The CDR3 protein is CAWSRQGGETQYF. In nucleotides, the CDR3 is TGTGCCTGGAGTCGACAGGGAGGAGAGACCCAGTACTTC. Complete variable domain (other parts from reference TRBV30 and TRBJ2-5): SQTIHQWPATLVQPVGSPLSLECTVEGTSNPNLYWYRQAAGRGLQLLFYSVGIGQISSEVPQNLSASRPQDRQFILSSKKLLLSDSGFYLCAWSRQGGETQYFGPGTRLLVL.

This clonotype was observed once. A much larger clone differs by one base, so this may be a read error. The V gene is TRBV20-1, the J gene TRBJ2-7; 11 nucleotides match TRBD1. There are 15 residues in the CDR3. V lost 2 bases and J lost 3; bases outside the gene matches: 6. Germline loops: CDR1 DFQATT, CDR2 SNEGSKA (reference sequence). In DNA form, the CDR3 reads TGCAGTGCTAGACAAAGGACAGGGGGCTTCTACGAGCAGTACTTC. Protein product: CSARQRTGGFYEQYF.

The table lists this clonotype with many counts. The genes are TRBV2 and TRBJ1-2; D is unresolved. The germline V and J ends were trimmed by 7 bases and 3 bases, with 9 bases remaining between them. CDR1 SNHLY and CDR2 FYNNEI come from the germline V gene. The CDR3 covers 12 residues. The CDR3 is CASKREDYGYTF. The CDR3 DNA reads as TGTGCCAGCAAGAGGGAGGACTATGGCTACACCTTC.